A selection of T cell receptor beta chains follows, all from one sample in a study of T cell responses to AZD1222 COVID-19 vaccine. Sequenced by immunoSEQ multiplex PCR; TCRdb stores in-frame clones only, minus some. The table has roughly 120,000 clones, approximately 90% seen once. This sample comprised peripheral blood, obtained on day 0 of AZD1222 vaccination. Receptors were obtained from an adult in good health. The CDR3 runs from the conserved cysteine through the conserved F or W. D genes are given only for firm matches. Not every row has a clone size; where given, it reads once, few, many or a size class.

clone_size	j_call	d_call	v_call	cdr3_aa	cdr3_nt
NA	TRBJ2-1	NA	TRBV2	CASIAPSSYNEQFF	TGTGCCAGCATAGCGCCGAGCTCCTACAATGAGCAGTTCTTC
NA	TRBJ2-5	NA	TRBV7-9	CASTGRAEETQYF	TGTGCCAGCACCGGTAGGGCTGAAGAGACCCAGTACTTC
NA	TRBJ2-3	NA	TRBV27	CASSTVRAGDTQYF	TGTGCCAGCAGTACGGTGCGGGCCGGAGATACGCAGTATTTT
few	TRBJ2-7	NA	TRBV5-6	CASTEGGAEQYF	TGTGCCAGCACCGAGGGCGGCGCCGAGCAGTACTTC
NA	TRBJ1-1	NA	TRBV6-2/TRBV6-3	CASSYGVQAFF	TGTGCCAGCAGTTATGGGGTACAAGCTTTCTTT
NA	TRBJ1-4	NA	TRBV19	CASSIGAGGEKLFF	TGTGCCAGTAGTATTGGAGCCGGGGGGGAAAAACTGTTTTTT
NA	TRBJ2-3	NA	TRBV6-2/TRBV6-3	CASSYPDTQYF	TGTGCCAGCAGTTACCCAGATACGCAGTATTTT
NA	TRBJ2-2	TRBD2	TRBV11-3	CASSPGWRLAAPGELFF	TGTGCCAGCAGCCCGGGGTGGCGACTAGCGGCCCCCGGGGAGCTGTTTTTT
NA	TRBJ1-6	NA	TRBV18	CASSPSAPNSPLHF	TGTGCCAGCTCACCCAGCGCCCCAAATTCACCCCTCCACTTT
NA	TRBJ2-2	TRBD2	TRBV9	CASSPGRATDTGELFF	TGTGCCAGCAGCCCCGGGAGGGCAACCGACACCGGGGAGCTGTTTTTT
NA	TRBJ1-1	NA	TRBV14	CASSLITEAFF	TGTGCCAGCAGCCTGATTACTGAAGCTTTCTTT
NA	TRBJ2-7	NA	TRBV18	CASSPRGTATYEQYF	TGTGCCAGCTCACCTCGCGGGACGGCCACCTACGAGCAGTACTTC
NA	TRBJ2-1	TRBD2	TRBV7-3	CASSPNGLAGAPTGDEQFF	TGTGCCAGCAGCCCGAACGGGCTAGCGGGAGCTCCGACGGGGGATGAGCAGTTCTTC
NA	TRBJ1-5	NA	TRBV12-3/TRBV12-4	CASSFGNQPQHF	TGTGCCAGCAGTTTTGGGAATCAGCCCCAGCATTTT
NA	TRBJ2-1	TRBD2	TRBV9	CASSVGLAGPAQYNEQFF	TGTGCCAGCAGCGTAGGTCTAGCGGGTCCGGCTCAGTACAATGAGCAGTTCTTC
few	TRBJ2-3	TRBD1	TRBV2	CASSKSRDRASDTQYF	TGTGCCAGCAGTAAATCCCGAGACAGGGCCTCAGATACGCAGTATTTT
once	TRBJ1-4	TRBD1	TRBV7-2	CASSNRGRREKLFF	TGTGCCAGCAGCAACAGGGGGCGCCGGGAAAAACTGTTTTTT
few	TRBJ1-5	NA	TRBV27	CASRDGYSNQPQHF	TGTGCCAGCAGGGACGGATATAGCAATCAGCCCCAGCATTTT
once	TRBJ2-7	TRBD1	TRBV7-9	CASSPPFRQGNEQYF	TGTGCCAGCAGCCCACCCTTTCGACAGGGTAACGAGCAGTACTTC
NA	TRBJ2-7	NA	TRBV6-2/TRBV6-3	CASSSEISYEQYF	TGTGCCAGCAGTTCGGAAATCTCCTACGAGCAGTACTTC
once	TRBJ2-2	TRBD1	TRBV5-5	CASRGQGADTGELFF	TGTGCCAGCAGAGGACAGGGGGCAGACACCGGGGAGCTGTTTTTT
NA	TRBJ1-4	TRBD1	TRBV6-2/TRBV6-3	CASSYHRDRGEKLFF	TGTGCCAGCAGTTACCACCGGGACAGGGGTGAAAAACTGTTTTTT
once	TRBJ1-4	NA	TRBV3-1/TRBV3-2	CASSQGGGGEKLFF	TGTGCCAGCAGCCAGGGGGGCGGGGGAGAAAAACTGTTTTTT